The 26 T cell receptor beta chains given below trace back to one sample, sequenced in a study of shared clonotypes between healthy human individuals. Here immunoSEQ multiplex PCR was the method, and the copy in TCRdb shows in-frame clones only, minus some. The data show about 750,000 clones, around 92% seen once. Terminally differentiated effector memory CD45RA+ cells were left out of the naive CD8 fraction, which was CD45RO-negative and positively selected for CCR7. What was sequenced was naive CD8+ T cells sorted from blood. These receptor sequences come from a man under 40 in good health.

This clone was detected only once. The genes are TRBV27 and TRBJ1-1; unclear D gene. This CDR3 spans 15 amino acids. Germline V CDR1 and CDR2: MNHEY, SMNVEV (reference sequence). V was cut by 6 bases and J by 0 bases, with 14 bases left in between. Here the CDR3 DNA reads TGTGCCAGCAGCTACCGAGGGTCCATGAACACTGAAGCTTTCTTT. It translates to CASSYRGSMNTEAFF.

The chain carries TRBV14 and TRBJ2-7; D may be TRBD2 (6 bases). Looked up from germline, CDR1 is SGHDN and CDR2 is FVKESK. Deletions cut 3 bases from V and 2 bases from J, with 8 bases between. The CDR3 is 13 amino acids. Here the CDR3 DNA reads TGTGCCAGCAGCCATTGGACTACCTACGAGCAGTACTTC. Translating gives CASSHWTTYEQYF.

This clone has only a few counts. This chain uses TRBV28 with TRBJ2-3; 7 bases agree with TRBD1. The germline gives CDR1 MDHEN, CDR2 SYDVKM. This CDR3 region has 15 residues. Trimming at V came to 5 bases and at J to 9 bases, leaving 14 bases not matched to a gene. This CDR3 is CASSAPIRDSITQYF. In DNA, the CDR3 is TGTGCCAGCAGTGCACCCATCCGGGACAGTATAACGCAGTATTTT.

The chain employs TRBV5-1 and TRBJ2-1; 7 bases are a match to TRBD2. Germline V gene lookup returns CDR1 SGHRS and CDR2 YFSETQ. J was trimmed by 1 base and V by 6 bases; bases with no gene match: 4. The CDR3 totals 14 residues. CDR3 in amino acids: CASTGTTSYNEQFF. The DNA of the CDR3 is TGCGCCAGCACAGGGACTACTTCCTACAATGAGCAGTTCTTC.

The chain has TRBV28 and TRBJ2-7; 8 bases agree with TRBD1. J gave up 2 bases and V 1 base, and 7 bases lay outside the gene matches. The length of the CDR3 is 16 residues. CDR1 MDHEN and CDR2 SYDVKM come from the germline V gene. The CDR3 here is CASSLSLGQAAYEQYF. The CDR3 nucleotides read TGTGCCAGCAGTTTATCCTTGGGACAGGCTGCCTACGAGCAGTACTTC. Based on the CDR3 plus reference TRBV28 and TRBJ2-7, the full variable domain is DVKVTQSSRYLVKRTGEKVFLECVQDMDHENMFWYRQDPGLGLRLIYFSYDVKMKEKGDIPEGYSVSREKKERFSLILESASTNQTSMYLCASSLSLGQAAYEQYFGPGTRLTVT.

Comment on this clone: Other DNA sequences from this sample encode an identical CDR3 as well. This rearrangement joins TRBV29-1 to TRBJ1-3; D is uncertain. V lost 1 base and J 4 bases, leaving 8 bases between the germline ends. The CDR3 has 13 amino acids. Per the germline V gene, CDR1 is SQVTM and CDR2 is ANQGSEA. CDR3 nucleotide sequence: TGCAGCGTTGAAGGTTCGTCCGGAAACACCATATATTTT. The encoded protein is CSVEGSSGNTIYF.

The J gene is TRBJ2-1, the V gene TRBV19, with D unclear. Germline V CDR1 and CDR2: LNHDA, SQIVND (reference sequence). The CDR3 totals 11 residues. V lost 4 bases, J lost 8 bases, and 6 bases lay in between. CDR3 nucleotide sequence: TGTGCCAGTAGTACCCAAGATGAGCAGTTCTTC. Translation gives CASSTQDEQFF.

This clone was picked up a small number of times. In DNA, the CDR3 is TGTGCCTGTTCAGGCTCTTCGGAGGTTGACGAGCAGTACTTC. This encodes CACSGSSEVDEQYF. The chain recombines TRBV30 with TRBJ2-7, with D possibly TRBD2 on 5 matching bases. The CDR3 consists of 14 residues. V was clipped by 6 bases and J by 5 bases, with 20 bases between them. CDR1 and CDR2 from the germline V gene are GTSNPN and SVGIG (reference sequence). The full variable domain, rest sourced from reference TRBV30 and TRBJ2-7, is SQTIHQWPATLVQPVGSPLSLECTVEGTSNPNLYWYRQAAGRGLQLLFYSVGIGQISSEVPQNLSASRPQDRQFILSSKKLLLSDSGFYLCACSGSSEVDEQYFGPGTRLTVT.

The chain has TRBV29-1 and TRBJ2-5; 9 bases agree with TRBD2. With V trimmed by 3 bases and J by 5 bases, 10 bases remained unmatched. This CDR3 region has 15 residues. CDR1 and CDR2 from the germline V gene are SQVTM and ANQGSEA. The CDR3 protein is CSVDGIAGVGETQYF. Written as DNA, the CDR3 is TGCAGCGTTGATGGAATAGCGGGAGTGGGGGAGACCCAGTACTTC.

V gene TRBV5-8 combines with J gene TRBJ2-5; perhaps TRBD2 as D (6 bases). From germline, CDR1 is SGHTS and CDR2 YDEGEE. The CDR3 has 15 residues. Trimming took 5 bases from V and 3 from J, leaving 17 bases between them. DNA for the CDR3: TGTGCCAGCAGAGGGAGCGGGTCCCAAAAAGAGACCCAGTACTTC. Protein: CASRGSGSQKETQYF.

The V gene is TRBV27, the J gene TRBJ2-1; 13 bases map to TRBD2. Trimming took 5 bases from V and 10 from J; bases not matched to a gene: 5. Per germline, CDR1 MNHEY and CDR2 SMNVEV (reference sequence). The CDR3 loop spans 14 amino acids. The chain's CDR3 is CASSLRTSGREQFF. CDR3 DNA: TGTGCCAGCAGTCTACGGACTAGCGGGAGAGAGCAGTTCTTC.

This clone appeared once. The CDR3 is CASSLDRGRNTEAFF. CDR3 nucleotides: TGTGCCAGCAGCTTAGACCGCGGGAGGAACACTGAAGCTTTCTTT. The chain joins TRBV11-2 to TRBJ1-1; D remains unclear. V lost 0 bases and J 1 base, leaving 9 bases between the germline ends. The germline CDR1 and CDR2 sequences are SGHAT and FQNNGV. The CDR3 contains 15 residues.

The J gene is TRBJ2-3, the V gene TRBV11-2, with TRBD2 identical over 11 bases. Germline V gene lookup returns CDR1 SGHAT and CDR2 FQNNGV. CDR3 length: 20 residues. Trimming took 0 bases from V and 1 from J; bases not matched to a gene: 12. The CDR3 loop is CASSLDSLAGGDFGTDTQYF. The DNA of the CDR3 is TGTGCCAGCAGCTTAGATTCGCTAGCGGGAGGAGATTTCGGCACAGATACGCAGTATTTT.

The V call is TRBV10-2, the J call TRBJ2-7; 7 nucleotides agree with TRBD2. The CDR3 is made up of 13 amino acids. J was trimmed by 2 bases and V by 8 bases; bases with no gene match: 6. Germline-derived CDR1 and CDR2 are WSHSY and SAAADI. In DNA, the CDR3 is TGCGCCAGCTGCGGGACTATTCCCTACGAGCAGTACTTC. Protein: CASCGTIPYEQYF.

This clone was picked up one time. The germline gene is not matched at one end of the junction; a read error may be the cause. J is TRBJ2-7 and V is TRBV6-4; the match to TRBD1 covers 10 bases. The CDR3 has 16 residues. Looked up from germline, CDR1 is MRHNA and CDR2 is SNTAGT. The chain's CDR3 is CASSYSRDRGVHEQYF. As DNA, the CDR3 is TGTGCCAGCAGTTACTCCCGGGACAGGGGTGTCCACGAGCAGTACTTC.

The rearrangement links TRBV9 to TRBJ1-1; D gene uncertain. Germline V lookup: CDR1 SGDLS, CDR2 YYNGEE. V was clipped by 1 base and J by 1 base, with 11 bases between them. The CDR3 runs to 15 residues. The CDR3 reads CASSVPPAENTEAFF. The CDR3 DNA reads TGTGCCAGCAGCGTACCCCCGGCAGAGAACACTGAAGCTTTCTTT.

The chain has TRBV5-4 and TRBJ2-3, with D possibly being TRBD1 or TRBD2 (5 bases each). The ends were cut back, 6 bases at V and 2 bases at J, with 16 bases in the middle. Germline CDR1 SGHNT, CDR2 YYREEE (reference sequence). The CDR3 runs to 15 residues. CDR3 residues: CASTLGRDHTDTQYF. The DNA of the CDR3 is TGTGCCAGCACCCTCGGCAGGGACCACACAGATACGCAGTATTTT.

The J gene is TRBJ2-7, the V gene TRBV25-1; the D is unclear. This CDR3 is 12 amino acids long. Per germline, CDR1 MGHDK and CDR2 SYGVNS. The germline V and J ends were trimmed by 4 bases and 4 bases, with 8 bases remaining between them. The CDR3 protein is CASSGRWYEQYF. CDR3 bases: TGTGCCAGCAGTGGACGGTGGTACGAGCAGTACTTC.

The chain has TRBV11-2 and TRBJ2-7, with D hard to call. Trimming stripped 0 bases from V and 1 base from J, with 10 bases between. There are 15 residues in the CDR3. Germline V CDR1 and CDR2: SGHAT, FQNNGV. CDR3 region: CASSLELPLSYEQYF. CDR3 nucleotide sequence: TGTGCCAGCAGCTTAGAGTTACCGCTGTCCTACGAGCAGTACTTC.

The chain is built from TRBV5-1 and TRBJ2-1; D remains ambiguous. Trimming pared 0 bases from V and 1 base from J, leaving 5 bases between. The CDR3 is made up of 14 amino acids. CDR1 is SGHRS, CDR2 YFSETQ, per germline. The CDR3 protein is CASSLVASYNEQFF. The CDR3 nucleotides are TGCGCCAGCAGCTTGGTTGCATCCTACAATGAGCAGTTCTTC.

CDR3 nucleotides: TGTGCCAGCAGTGAAGTTCGGGGTGGGGAAAAACTGTTTTTT. As protein: CASSEVRGGEKLFF. The V call is TRBV6-1, the J call TRBJ1-4; D uncertain. CDR3 length: 14 residues. V lost 1 base to trimming and J lost 8 bases, with 11 bases between them. Germline assignment: CDR1 MNHNS and CDR2 SASEGT.

The gene calls are TRBV28 and TRBJ2-5, with 9 bases aligning to TRBD1. Germline V gives CDR1 MDHEN, CDR2 SYDVKM. V was clipped by 8 bases and J by 0 bases; unmatched bases: 10. The CDR3 runs to 16 residues. CDR3 protein: CASRKGGTGYQETQYF. CDR3 bases: TGTGCCAGCCGCAAGGGGGGGACAGGGTACCAAGAGACCCAGTACTTC.

This sequence joins TRBV19 and TRBJ2-1; D might be TRBD2 (5 bases). The germline V and J ends were trimmed by 3 bases and 0 bases, with 15 bases remaining between them. The CDR3 loop spans 17 amino acids. CDR1 is LNHDA and CDR2 is SQIVND in the germline V gene (reference sequence). CDR3 nucleotide sequence: TGTGCCAGTAGTATCTTATCCGGGAACCCCTCCTACAATGAGCAGTTCTTC. This gives the protein CASSILSGNPSYNEQFF.

The rearrangement joins TRBV9 to TRBJ2-3, with D possibly TRBD2 on 5 matching bases. Germline CDR1 reads SGDLS; CDR2 reads YYNGEE. The CDR3 contains 13 residues. The V end lost 3 bases, the J end lost 4 bases, and 9 bases lay between the germline ends. CDR3 region: CASSDGMPDTQYF. The DNA of the CDR3 is TGTGCCAGCAGCGACGGGATGCCAGATACGCAGTATTTT.

This clone was detected once. This sample also contains other DNA sequences that code for the same CDR3. V gene TRBV27 combines with J gene TRBJ1-3; TRBD1 is a possible D gene (6 bases). V was clipped by 0 bases and J by 4 bases, with 10 bases between them. The CDR3 sequence is 15 residues long. Per the germline V gene, CDR1 is MNHEY and CDR2 is SMNVEV (reference sequence). This CDR3 is CASSLSVGGGNTIYF. The CDR3 coding sequence is TGTGCCAGCAGTTTATCGGTAGGGGGAGGAAACACCATATATTTT.

The J gene is TRBJ2-6, the V gene TRBV5-1; TRBD1 might be the D (5 bases). V gave up 6 bases and J gave up 1 base, with 20 bases separating them. This CDR3 comprises 18 residues. Per germline, CDR1 SGHRS and CDR2 YFSETQ. The CDR3 sequence is CASTPLKEGVSGANVLTF. The CDR3 DNA reads as TGCGCCAGCACCCCGTTGAAGGAAGGGGTTTCTGGGGCCAACGTCCTGACTTTC.